The present entry profiles one TCR beta chain with its context. The antigen remains undetermined. A junction end diverges from the germline sequence, so it may reflect a read error. Three rounds of nested PCR, following a modified ARM-PCR protocol, produced the TCRbeta library. MiXCR, run by TCRdb on the multiplex PCR reads, gives a single entry per CDR3 protein. This table has about 93,000 distinct CDR3 sequences, around 57% appearing once. No cell sorting was done before RNA was extracted from the tissue. Donors were chemotherapy-naive, newly diagnosed lung cancer surgical patients in China, August–late 2014. Germline loops: CDR1 KGHDR, CDR2 SFDVKD. CDR3 size: 13 residues. The data were obtained in a study of tumor and adjacent non-tumor tissue in lung cancer. Looking at the study overall: Aged about 31 to 85 years, patients included approximately 11 men and a few women with stage I to III disease. The study's findings and limits: Patients with more diverse tumor TCRs had worse survival. Top 100 clones took a larger repertoire share in normal lung.

The TCR comes from a man aged 65 to 79 with non-small cell lung cancer. The chain links TRBV24-1 to TRBJ1-5; D gene unclear. The source material was lung tumor tissue. Here the CDR3 reads CATSDRANRPQHF. CDR3 sequence (DNA): TGTGCCACCAGTGATAGGGCCAATCGGCCCCAGCATTTT.